The clone carrying this T cell receptor beta chain occurred many times. Its antigen is not known. Patients showing uncontrolled infection, other autoimmune disease, pregnancy or lactation were ineligible. Germline lookup yields CDR1 SNHLY and CDR2 FYNNEI. V trimming: 4 bases; J trimming: 6 bases; junction bases outside the gene matches: 1. This CDR3 has 13 residues. The data stem from a study of T cells in Graves' hyperthyroidism and ophthalmopathy. Study conclusions and caveats: Peripheral blood also featured most of the thyroid clonotypes expanded above 0.001. Ophthalmopathy was told apart from stable hyperthyroidism by a 13 V-J model.

What was amplified from RNA transcripts were TCR beta CDR3 regions. First-round RT-PCR of the TCR CDR3 relied on the HTBI primer set. TCRdb redid the calling of the multiplex PCR reads with MiXCR, one entry per CDR3 protein. The sample carries roughly 500,000 distinct CDR3 sequences, approximately 49% recorded once. The receptor's source is an adult woman with Graves' disease, either hyperthyroidism or ophthalmopathy (not recorded which). The specimen was peripheral blood or thyroid tissue (not recorded which). The J gene is TRBJ2-7, the V gene TRBV2; TRBD2 agrees at 12 bases. The DNA for the CDR3 is TGTGCCAGCAGTGCTAGCGGGAGGGGCGAGCAGTACTTC. Amino acids: CASSASGRGEQYF.